This paragraph covers one T cell receptor beta chain sequence. Its antigen target is currently unknown. The record has no base qualities; no much larger clone is one base away. The donors were healthy, HIV-negative adults who had no recently reported acute infections or vaccinations. Every donor was a Caucasian adult living in Nashville, Tennessee, USA. CD4+ T cells were enriched by magnetic negative selection; naive cells were then positively selected on CD45RA, and the negative fraction formed the memory subset. Blood was obtained by leukapheresis, after which PBMCs were separated by Ficoll-Histopaque density gradient centrifugation and cryopreserved in liquid nitrogen vapor phase. Purity and quantity of every magnetically sorted T cell population were checked by analytical flow cytometry. Genomic DNA was isolated from each sorted fraction and quantified by UV absorbance on a Nanodrop 2000c. These data belong to a study of shared clonotypes between healthy human individuals (dated by TCRdb to 2018 to 2021). Describing the broader study: The cohort comprised a couple of women and a few men aged 18 to 49 years. Per donor, three plates each were used for CD4 naive and CD4 memory, two for CD8 naive, and one for CD8 memory. To estimate repertoire size and how much clonotypes are shared between individuals, the study performed deep sequencing of blood TCR repertoires from a handful of healthy adults. Libraries were prepared and TCR repertoires were sequenced by different laboratories using diverse techniques, in order to increase sequencing depth and limit assay-specific biases. Between about 0.8 and 9 billion PBMCs per donor were obtained by leukapheresis. The full study reports these points: Higher generation probabilities were observed for clonotypes shared by all four sorted-subset donors than for non-shared clonotypes. The genetic and exposure-history diversity represented was limited by the small number of donors. Pairwise subsampling indicated that sequencing depth was expected to affect the degree of clonotype sharing among donors. Rarefaction of sorted-subset datasets indicated incomplete sequencing despite the large sequencing depth. Sampling was limited to blood, and TCR repertoires in tissue likely differ from TCR repertoires in blood. Naive subsets generally had larger estimated clonotype richness than memory subsets did. When a handful of donors were compared, the shared fraction of clonotypes was around 5% for naive CD4, 3% to 4% for naive CD8, 2.3% for memory CD4, and around 0.4% for memory CD8.

The CDR3 runs 15 residues from the cysteine to the phenylalanine. Only CDR3 DNA is held: 45 bases, read in frame from base 1. According to the germline V gene, CDR1 reads MNHEY and CDR2 reads SVGAGI. Trimming accounts for 5 bases at V and 1 base at J, while the number of junction bases matched to no gene is 8. TCR CDR3 regions were amplified from genomic DNA by multiplex PCR using the deep immunoSEQ assay. Extracted genomic DNA from each cell subset was spread evenly across all wells of several immunoSEQ 96-well plates, with each plate serving as a replicate. Each replicate PCR for sorted subsets received around 200 ng genomic DNA, equal to about 30,000 T cell genomes. Purified libraries were quantified with a Qubit 3.0 fluorometer, sized on a Bioanalyzer 2100, and re-quantified with the KAPA Library Quantification kit. A separate single-read 150-cycle Illumina NextSeq 550 flow cell was used to sequence each immunoSEQ 96-well plate. The paper's data handling went like this. The immunoSEQ output contained only junctional sequences without quality scores, so filtering could not match that applied to full-length reads. To assign V/J genes and CDR3, sequences were annotated against IMGT germline references using PyIR, a Python wrapper for IgBLAST v1.9. Reads were filtered out if the reads had weak V/J assignments (E-value above 1e-6), no CDR3, stop codons, out-of-frame junctions, or ambiguous translated residues. V3J clonotypes were defined as sequences sharing the same inferred V gene, J gene, and CDR3 amino acid sequence. Percentage overlap between repertoires was computed as shared unique clonotypes divided by the size of the smaller repertoire. Richness of each repertoire was evaluated using RTK rarefaction, the Chao1 estimator, and Recon v2.1 estimates of unobserved clonotypes. Generation probabilities were computed with OLGA for all TCRbeta clonotypes obtained by the gDNA method from a handful of donors. The source is immuneACCESS, and TCRdb retained only in-frame sequences with V and J called. Part of the clones is not carried over; for the studies checked, unresolved V genes explain less than half of this, and the remainder is unexplained. That table supplies the V and J calls and clone size; D and trimming were determined from the DNA. The sample contains over a million clones, about 70% of them found a single time. Approximately 1.5% of the sample comes from the top ten.

The sequence joins TRBV6-5 to TRBJ2-7, and TRBD1 matches 7 of the central bases. The TCR sequence derives from a man in his late teens or twenties in good health. The specimen sequenced was memory CD4+ T cells sorted from blood. According to the study, the label for this sample's cell subset or site signals: CD45RA-negative fraction. The DNA sequence is TGTGCCAGCAGTCTGACAGGGTCGGGGTCCTACGAGCAGTACTTC. Translated, this gives CASSLTGSGSYEQYF.